The rows below give T cell receptor beta chains drawn from one sample of a study of shared T cell receptors in the human thymus. The table came from immunoSEQ multiplex PCR; TCRdb's copy has only in-frame clones and leaves some out. The repertoire includes some 760,000 clones, approximately 85% of them detected once, and around 0.0099% sits in the top ten. A further study also used this sample, focusing on human thymus T cells.

The sample comprised thymocytes. Every receptor here comes from a girl under three years old with a congenital heart defect. The CDR3 runs from the conserved cysteine through the conserved F or W. D genes are given only for firm matches. Clone size appears in some rows only: once, few, many, or a class for an expanded clone.

cdr3_nt: TGTGCCAGCAGTTTGGCAGGGGCCGTGAACACCGGGGAGCTGTTTTTT
cdr3_aa: CASSLAGAVNTGELFF
v_call: TRBV28
clone_size: -
j_call: TRBJ2-2
d_call: -

cdr3_nt: TGTGCCAGCATTAGAATGCGGGAGCAGTACTTC
cdr3_aa: CASIRMREQYF
v_call: TRBV2
clone_size: -
j_call: TRBJ2-7
d_call: -

cdr3_nt: TGTGCCACCAGCAGAAATCCGGGACAGGGAATGAACACTGAAGCTTTCTTT
cdr3_aa: CATSRNPGQGMNTEAFF
v_call: TRBV15
clone_size: -
j_call: TRBJ1-1
d_call: TRBD1

cdr3_nt: TGTGCCAGCTCACCAGATTTACCTTGGTTTAGATCTACTGACGAGCAGTACTTC
cdr3_aa: CASSPDLPWFRSTDEQYF
v_call: TRBV18
clone_size: once
j_call: TRBJ2-7
d_call: -

cdr3_nt: TGTGCCAGCAGCTCCCCTGTCACGGGCAGGGATGAAGCTTTCTTT
cdr3_aa: CASSSPVTGRDEAFF
v_call: TRBV11-2
clone_size: -
j_call: TRBJ1-1
d_call: -

cdr3_nt: TGTGCCAGCAGCCCCCGCGGGGGCTCCTACGAGCAGTACTTC
cdr3_aa: CASSPRGGSYEQYF
v_call: TRBV5-4
clone_size: -
j_call: TRBJ2-7
d_call: TRBD2

cdr3_nt: TGCGCCAGCAGCTTAACTAGCGGGGGGCTTAGGTACAATGAGCAGTTCTTC
cdr3_aa: CASSLTSGGLRYNEQFF
v_call: TRBV4-3
clone_size: -
j_call: TRBJ2-1
d_call: TRBD2

cdr3_nt: TGCAGCGTGGGACAGGATCAAAACTATGGCTACACCTTC
cdr3_aa: CSVGQDQNYGYTF
v_call: TRBV29-1
clone_size: -
j_call: TRBJ1-2
d_call: TRBD1

cdr3_nt: TGCGCCAGCACACCGGGAGGCCCGAACACTGAAGCTTTCTTT
cdr3_aa: CASTPGGPNTEAFF
v_call: TRBV4-1
clone_size: -
j_call: TRBJ1-1
d_call: -

cdr3_nt: TGTGCCAGCAGCTTCCCCGGGACTAGCGGGGCGTCACCCCTAAACAATGAGCAGTTCTTC
cdr3_aa: CASSFPGTSGASPLNNEQFF
v_call: TRBV7-3
clone_size: -
j_call: TRBJ2-1
d_call: TRBD2

cdr3_nt: TGTGCCAGCAGCTTGAATACAGAGCTAGCCAAAAACATTCAGTACTTC
cdr3_aa: CASSLNTELAKNIQYF
v_call: TRBV5-6
clone_size: -
j_call: TRBJ2-4
d_call: -

cdr3_nt: TGCGCCAGCAGCCAAGATAGCCGACTAGCAGTTGAGCAGTTCTTC
cdr3_aa: CASSQDSRLAVEQFF
v_call: TRBV4-3
clone_size: -
j_call: TRBJ2-1
d_call: TRBD2

cdr3_nt: TGTGCCAGCAGCTTTACCCGGGACAGGGGGCTGGGCTACGAGCAGTACTTC
cdr3_aa: CASSFTRDRGLGYEQYF
v_call: TRBV5-6
clone_size: -
j_call: TRBJ2-7
d_call: TRBD1

cdr3_nt: TGCGCCAGCAGCGGCGGGGTCAGTGGGCAAGAGACCCAGTACTTC
cdr3_aa: CASSGGVSGQETQYF
v_call: TRBV5-1
clone_size: -
j_call: TRBJ2-5
d_call: -

cdr3_nt: TGTGCCAGCAGTTCCCAAACAGGGGGTCCTAATGAAAAACTGTTTTTT
cdr3_aa: CASSSQTGGPNEKLFF
v_call: TRBV6-6
clone_size: few
j_call: TRBJ1-4
d_call: TRBD1

cdr3_nt: TGTGCCAGCAGTGAAGGAAAGACAGGTAAACAGCCCCAGCATTTT
cdr3_aa: CASSEGKTGKQPQHF
v_call: TRBV6-1
clone_size: -
j_call: TRBJ1-5
d_call: -

cdr3_nt: TGTGCCAGCAGCTTACTAGGGGACTATGGCTACACCTTC
cdr3_aa: CASSLLGDYGYTF
v_call: TRBV7-8
clone_size: -
j_call: TRBJ1-2
d_call: -

cdr3_nt: TGTGCCAGTAGTACGACAGGGTGGGTAAAACTGTTTTTT
cdr3_aa: CASSTTGWVKLFF
v_call: TRBV19
clone_size: few
j_call: TRBJ1-4
d_call: TRBD1

cdr3_nt: TGTGCCAGCAGCCAAGAGCGAGGACTCAAATCACGATGGGATGAGCAGTTCTTC
cdr3_aa: CASSQERGLKSRWDEQFF
v_call: TRBV14
clone_size: -
j_call: TRBJ2-1
d_call: -

cdr3_nt: TGTGCCAGCAGTGAAGACCTAGCCCCAACCGGGGAGCTGTTTTTT
cdr3_aa: CASSEDLAPTGELFF
v_call: TRBV2
clone_size: -
j_call: TRBJ2-2
d_call: -

cdr3_nt: TGTGCCAGCAGTGGGGACAGGCCTTCCTATGGCTACACCTTC
cdr3_aa: CASSGDRPSYGYTF
v_call: TRBV6-1
clone_size: once
j_call: TRBJ1-2
d_call: TRBD1

cdr3_nt: TGCGCCGGCGCCAGGGGCACCCGCAAAACCCTCTCTGGAAACACCATATATTTT
cdr3_aa: CAGARGTRKTLSGNTIYF
v_call: TRBV10-1
clone_size: -
j_call: TRBJ1-3
d_call: -

cdr3_nt: TGTGCCAGCAGCTTGGCGCACAGGGGCCCGGGCGTAGCTGAAGCTTTCTTT
cdr3_aa: CASSLAHRGPGVAEAFF
v_call: TRBV5-6
clone_size: -
j_call: TRBJ1-1
d_call: TRBD1

cdr3_nt: TGTGCCAGCAGCTCACCAGGACAGGGTGGGCATGGCTACACCTTC
cdr3_aa: CASSSPGQGGHGYTF
v_call: TRBV5-5
clone_size: -
j_call: TRBJ1-2
d_call: TRBD1